Each of the 32 T cell receptor beta chains below was sequenced from the same sample in a study of T cells in Graves' hyperthyroidism and ophthalmopathy. Researchers took RNA transcripts and amplified the TCR beta CDR3 regions from them. TCR CDR3 regions were first amplified by RT-PCR with HTBI primers. TCRdb recomputed calls from the multiplex PCR reads with MiXCR, one row per CDR3 protein. Of a few hundred thousand distinct CDR3 sequences listed, approximately 48% were seen once; the top ten hold about 40%. Specimen: peripheral blood or thyroid tissue (not recorded which). The receptors were sampled from an adult woman with Graves' disease, either hyperthyroidism or ophthalmopathy (not recorded which).

This clonotype has ten or more counts. The chain links TRBV4-1 to TRBJ2-7; D unresolved. V lost 0 bases and J 2 bases, leaving 8 bases between the germline ends. Germline values: CDR1 MGHRA, CDR2 YSYEKL. The CDR3 extends over 14 amino acids. CDR3 loop: CASSQEDPPYEQYF. The CDR3 nucleotides are TGCGCCAGCAGCCAAGAGGATCCACCCTACGAGCAGTACTTC.

To note about this clonotype: It is likely a read error, because the conserved phenylalanine at the end of the CDR3 is missing. The chain is built from TRBV10-1 and TRBJ2-7, with 12 bases matching TRBD2. This CDR3 has 14 amino acids. In germline, CDR1 is WNHNN, CDR2 SYGVQD (reference sequence). CDR3 region: CAISRLAGAYEQYL. As DNA, the CDR3 is TGTGCCATCAGTAGACTAGCGGGAGCCTACGAGCAGTACCTC.

This clonotype was observed at least ten times. Here the CDR3 reads CASSLDGGSSYEQYF. The CDR3 DNA follows: TGCGCCAGCAGCTTGGATGGGGGGAGCTCCTACGAGCAGTACTTC. The V and J genes are TRBV5-1 and TRBJ2-7; perhaps TRBD2 as D (6 bases). This CDR3 has 15 amino acids. Trimming pared 0 bases from V and 0 bases from J, leaving 10 bases between. The germline V gene encodes CDR1 SGHRS and CDR2 YFSETQ.

The table lists this clonotype with a few counts. At one end, the junction sequence differs from germline, possibly due to a read error. V and J are TRBV18 and TRBJ1-4; the D is unclear. Germline CDR1 KGHSH, CDR2 LQKENI. The CDR3 length is 13 residues. The chain's CDR3 is CASSPGLNENLFF. The CDR3 region has the DNA TGTGCCAGCTCACCAGGACTTAATGAAAACCTGTTTTTT.

This CDR3 reads CATAPGLVNYEQYF. In nucleotides, the CDR3 is TGTGCCACCGCCCCGGGACTAGTCAATTACGAGCAGTACTTC. This chain uses TRBV15 with TRBJ2-7; 8 bases are shared with TRBD2. Germline V lookup: CDR1 LNHNV, CDR2 YYDKDF (reference sequence). This CDR3 has 14 residues. V was pared by 8 bases and J by 4 bases, with 10 bases of the junction left unmatched.

This clonotype was seen ten or more times. The DNA of the CDR3 is TGCAGTGCTAGGGCCAGCGATTCACCCCTCCACTTT. Amino acid sequence: CSARASDSPLHF. The rearrangement joins TRBV20-1 to TRBJ1-6; D gene ambiguous. The V and J ends lost 3 bases and 8 bases respectively, with 8 bases between them. This CDR3 has 12 residues. Germline CDR1 DFQATT, CDR2 SNEGSKA (reference sequence).

The chain is built from TRBV9 and TRBJ1-1, with D possibly being TRBD1 (6 bases). CDR1 and CDR2 from the germline V gene are SGDLS and YYNGEE. V lost 0 bases and J 1 base, leaving 13 bases between the germline ends. The CDR3 has 16 residues. CDR3 nucleotide sequence: TGTGCCAGCAGCGTAGCGGAGGGGGGAGGGAACACTGAAGCTTTCTTT. As protein: CASSVAEGGGNTEAFF.

Concerning this clonotype itself: The missing conserved phenylalanine or tryptophan at the end of this CDR3 makes a read error likely. J is TRBJ2-7 and V is TRBV11-2; D might be TRBD1 (5 bases). CDR3 length: 14 residues. The V and J ends lost 1 base and 1 base respectively, with 8 bases between them. Germline assignment: CDR1 SGHAT and CDR2 FQNNGV. DNA of the CDR3: TGTGCCAGCAGCTTAGGTACAGGTTCCTACGAGCAGTACCTC. Translation gives CASSLGTGSYEQYL.

This clonotype was seen a few times. This rearrangement joins TRBV3-1 to TRBJ2-2, with a possible D match to TRBD1 (6 bases). CDR3 length: 14 residues. Germline CDR1 reads LGHDT; CDR2 reads YNNKEL (reference sequence). V lost 5 bases and J 7 bases, leaving 14 bases between the germline ends. CDR3 bases: TGTGCCAGCAGCTTCAGACAGGCCGGCGGGGAGCTGTTTTTT. This gives the protein CASSFRQAGGELFF.

This clonotype has at least ten counts. The chain is built from TRBV5-1 and TRBJ1-3; D ambiguous. V shed 0 bases and J shed 0 bases, with 7 bases lying between them. This CDR3 spans 15 amino acids. Germline V gene data show CDR1 as SGHRS and CDR2 as YFSETQ. CDR3 region: CASSLEPHSGNTIYF. The CDR3 DNA is TGCGCCAGCAGCTTGGAGCCCCACTCTGGAAACACCATATATTTT.

This chain links TRBV24-1 with TRBJ2-5; 9 bases fit TRBD1. CDR1 and CDR2 (germline): KGHDR, SFDVKD. With 6 bases clipped from V and 4 bases from J, the junction kept 11 bases outside the gene matches. This CDR3 spans 16 amino acids. The CDR3: CATSISGTGMGETQYF. CDR3 DNA: TGTGCCACCAGTATATCCGGGACAGGGATGGGAGAGACCCAGTACTTC.

This clonotype was observed a few times. This rearrangement joins TRBV29-1 to TRBJ1-1, with D possibly TRBD1 on 6 matching bases. The CDR3 is made up of 13 amino acids. Per germline, CDR1 SQVTM and CDR2 ANQGSEA. Trimming stripped 8 bases from V and 4 bases from J, with 17 bases between. The DNA of the CDR3 is TGCAGCTTGGCCCAGGGGCTGGGCACTGAAGCTTTCTTT. Residues: CSLAQGLGTEAFF.

This clonotype was seen many times. One base away lies a much larger clone, so this may be a sequencing read error. V gene TRBV29-1 combines with J gene TRBJ1-1; D call uncertain. Germline lookup yields CDR1 SQVTM and CDR2 ANQGSEA. The ends were cut back, 6 bases at V and 1 base at J, with 3 bases in the middle. CDR3 length: 10 amino acids. CDR3 in amino acids: CSVWNTEAFF. The DNA for the CDR3 is TGCAGCGTGTGGAACACTGAAGCTTTCTTT.

This clonotype was observed a few times. The genes are TRBV6-2 or TRBV6-3 and TRBJ1-2, with 9 bases fitting TRBD1. The germline gives CDR1 MNHEY, CDR2 SVGEGT. Losses at the gene ends were 5 bases for V and 5 bases for J; bases not matched to a gene: 9. CDR3 size: 15 residues. CDR3 sequence reads: CASSETGTGRYGYTF. The CDR3 DNA reads as TGTGCCAGCAGTGAGACCGGGACAGGGAGGTATGGCTACACCTTC.

J is TRBJ2-7 and V is TRBV7-6; D is undetermined. Trimming took off 5 bases at V and 3 bases at J, with 8 bases between the two ends. The CDR3 length is 12 residues. CDR1 is SGHVS, CDR2 FNYEAQ, per germline. The CDR3 spells CASSPLNYEQYF. The CDR3 nucleotides are TGTGCCAGCAGCCCCTTAAACTACGAGCAGTACTTC.

The chain combines TRBV24-1 with TRBJ2-5; TRBD2 aligns across 16 bases. The CDR3 consists of 17 residues. Germline CDR1 is KGHDR and CDR2 is SFDVKD. Unmatched junction bases numbered 6, after V lost 4 bases and J lost 5 bases. CDR3 sequence: CATSDEGTSGRAETQYF. The DNA of the CDR3 is TGTGCCACCAGTGACGAAGGGACTAGCGGGAGGGCCGAGACCCAGTACTTC.

The chain joins TRBV29-1 to TRBJ1-4, with 9 bases identical to TRBD1. V lost 6 bases, J lost 8 bases, and 7 bases stayed unmatched. The CDR3 loop spans 13 amino acids. Germline CDR1 is SQVTM and CDR2 is ANQGSEA. CDR3 nucleotides: TGCAGCGTCGCGGACAGGGGCGTCGAAAAACTGTTTTTT. Its protein product is CSVADRGVEKLFF.

Concerning this clonotype itself: A junction end diverges from the germline sequence, so it may reflect a read error. V usage is TRBV25-1 and J usage is TRBJ1-2, with D possibly TRBD1 on 6 matching bases. CDR1 is MGHDK, CDR2 SYGVNS, per germline. CDR3 length: 14 amino acids. CDR3 bases: TGTGCCTGCAGTGCCGGGGACAACTACTATGGCTACACCTTC. Protein sequence: CACSAGDNYYGYTF.

The chain uses TRBV2 and TRBJ1-4; weak D call: TRBD1 (6 bases). Between the trimmed V and J ends, which lost 3 bases and 3 bases, there was a span of 23 bases. Germline CDR1 SNHLY, CDR2 FYNNEI. This CDR3 spans 19 amino acids. The CDR3 sequence: CASSEAEGDPEEPNEKLFF. As DNA, the CDR3 is TGTGCCAGCAGTGAGGCTGAGGGGGACCCGGAGGAGCCTAATGAAAAACTGTTTTTT.

This clonotype has just a few counts. This chain connects TRBV4-1 to TRBJ1-4; 7 bases fit TRBD1. This CDR3 spans 14 amino acids. The J segment lost 6 bases and the V segment lost 6 bases, leaving 7 bases of the junction unmatched. The germline V gene has CDR1 MGHRA and CDR2 YSYEKL. The CDR3 reads CASRRQGFDEKLFF. DNA for the CDR3: TGCGCCAGCAGGAGACAGGGATTCGATGAAAAACTGTTTTTT.

This clonotype was picked up many times. The chain carries TRBV7-8 and TRBJ2-2, with D possibly TRBD2 on 5 matching bases. This CDR3 has 15 residues. Germline CDR1 reads SGHVS; CDR2 reads FQNEAQ. The ends were cut back, 8 bases at V and 3 bases at J, with 16 bases in the middle. The CDR3 loop is CASCQASPHTGELFF. CDR3 nucleotide sequence: TGTGCCAGCTGTCAGGCTAGCCCCCACACCGGGGAGCTGTTTTTT.

The V and J genes are TRBV20-1 and TRBJ1-1; D gene unclear. V lost 6 bases, J lost 6 bases, and 17 bases lay in between. Germline V gene data show CDR1 as DFQATT and CDR2 as SNEGSKA (reference sequence). This CDR3 contains 13 residues. CDR3 in amino acids: CSASSPGSAEAFF. Written as DNA, the CDR3 is TGCAGTGCCAGCTCACCCGGAAGCGCTGAAGCTTTCTTT.

The gene calls are TRBV20-1 and TRBJ2-7; D possibly uses TRBD1 or TRBD2 (6 bases each). CDR1 is DFQATT and CDR2 is SNEGSKA in the germline V gene (reference sequence). CDR3 length: 14 residues. The CDR3 sequence is CIPENRGVFYEQYF. For the CDR3, the DNA is TGCATCCCAGAAAATAGGGGGGTTTTTTACGAGCAGTACTTC.

This clonotype occurred a few times. The chain recombines TRBV19 with TRBJ2-7, with D possibly matching TRBD2 (5 bases). CDR1 is LNHDA and CDR2 is SQIVND in the germline V gene (reference sequence). The V and J ends lost 4 bases and 0 bases respectively, with 10 bases between them. The CDR3 contains 14 residues. CDR3 coding DNA: TGTGCCAGTAGTACGGTACGGGACTCCTACGAGCAGTACTTC. This gives the protein CASSTVRDSYEQYF.

The J gene is TRBJ2-6, the V gene TRBV9; D is undetermined. The V end was cut by 3 bases, the J end by 0 bases, with 10 bases between. The germline CDR1 and CDR2 sequences are SGDLS and YYNGEE. This CDR3 has 16 residues. In DNA, the CDR3 is TGTGCCAGCAGCGGTCCGGCCAGCTCTGGGGCCAACGTCCTGACTTTC. Protein product: CASSGPASSGANVLTF.

This chain links TRBV7-9 with TRBJ2-5, with 8 positions matching TRBD1. The CDR3 consists of 16 residues. V shed 5 bases, J shed 5 bases, and the junction held 13 bases outside the gene matches. Germline V gives CDR1 SEHNR, CDR2 FQNEAQ (reference sequence). The CDR3 loop is CASSPGAQGAGETQYF. CDR3 in DNA: TGTGCCAGCAGCCCCGGCGCGCAGGGGGCGGGGGAGACCCAGTACTTC. The complete variable domain, with remaining parts taken from reference TRBV7-9 and TRBJ2-5, reads DTGVSQNPRHKITKRGQNVTFRCDPISEHNRLYWYRQTLGQGPEFLTYFQNEAQLEKSRLLSDRFSAERPKGSFSTLEIQRTEQGDSAMYLCASSPGAQGAGETQYFGPGTRLLVL.

The chain couples TRBV20-1 to TRBJ2-3, with TRBD2 identical over 8 bases. The germline V gene has CDR1 DFQATT and CDR2 SNEGSKA (reference sequence). V dropped 3 bases and J dropped 0; count of bases not matched to a gene: 8. The CDR3 runs to 16 residues. The CDR3 DNA follows: TGCAGTGCTAGGGGACTAGTCACCGCTAGCACAGATACGCAGTATTTT. Amino acid sequence: CSARGLVTASTDTQYF.

V gene TRBV9 combines with J gene TRBJ1-6, with D perhaps matching TRBD1 (5 bases). V was trimmed by 4 bases and J by 12 bases, leaving 14 bases between them. This CDR3 spans 13 amino acids. Germline loops: CDR1 SGDLS, CDR2 YYNGEE. CDR3 residues: CASSLDPGLPLHF. CDR3 bases: TGTGCCAGCAGCCTAGACCCAGGGTTACCCCTCCACTTT.

This clonotype was recorded at least ten times. The genes are TRBV20-1 and TRBJ2-7; 9 bases match TRBD2. The length of the CDR3 is 16 residues. In germline, CDR1 is DFQATT, CDR2 SNEGSKA (reference sequence). V lost 0 bases and J lost 2; bases outside the gene matches: 8. CDR3 residues: CSARDLTSGRTYEQYF. Here the CDR3 DNA reads TGCAGTGCTAGAGATTTGACTAGCGGTCGTACCTACGAGCAGTACTTC.

V is TRBV20-1 and J is TRBJ1-6; a possible D gene is TRBD1 (5 bases). CDR1 DFQATT and CDR2 SNEGSKA come from the germline V gene (reference sequence). Trimming left V 3 bases short and J 3 bases short, with 12 bases between. The CDR3 runs 15 residues. The CDR3 sequence is CSASIGGGYNSPLHF. The CDR3 bases are TGCAGTGCTAGTATTGGGGGGGGCTATAATTCACCCCTCCACTTT.

This clonotype was seen at least ten times. At one boundary the junction diverges from the germline segment, which might be a read error. This chain connects TRBV7-9 to TRBJ2-7; D gene ambiguous. Germline-derived CDR1 and CDR2 are SEHNR and FQNEAQ (reference sequence). This CDR3 region has 12 residues. The CDR3 loop is CASSLGAYEQYF. In DNA form, the CDR3 reads TGCGCCAGCAGCTTGGGCGCCTACGAGCAGTACTTC.

J is TRBJ2-5 and V is TRBV7-2, with TRBD2 identical over 12 bases. Per germline, CDR1 SGHTA and CDR2 FQGNSA. The CDR3 sequence is 16 residues long. J was trimmed by 6 bases and V by 0 bases; bases with no gene match: 5. In DNA form, the CDR3 reads TGTGCCAGCAGCTTAGCCCTAGCGGGAGGGCCGAAGACCCAGTACTTC. This encodes CASSLALAGGPKTQYF.